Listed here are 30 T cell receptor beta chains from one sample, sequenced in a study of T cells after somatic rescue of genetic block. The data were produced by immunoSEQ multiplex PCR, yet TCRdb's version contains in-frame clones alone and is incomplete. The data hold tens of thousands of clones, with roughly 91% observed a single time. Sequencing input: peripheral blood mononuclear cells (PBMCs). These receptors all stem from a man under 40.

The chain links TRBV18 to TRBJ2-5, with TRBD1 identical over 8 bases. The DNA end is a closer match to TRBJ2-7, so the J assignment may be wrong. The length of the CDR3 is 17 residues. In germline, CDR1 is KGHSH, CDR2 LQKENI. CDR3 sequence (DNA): TGTGCCAGCTCACCAACTGCACCAGGACAGGGACTCTACGAGCAGTACTTC. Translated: CASSPTAPGQGLYEQYF.

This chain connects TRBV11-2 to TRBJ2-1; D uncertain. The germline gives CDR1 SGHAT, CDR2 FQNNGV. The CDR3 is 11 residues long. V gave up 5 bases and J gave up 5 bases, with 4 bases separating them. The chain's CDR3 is CASSPNNEQFF. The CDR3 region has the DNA TGTGCCAGCAGCCCAAACAATGAGCAGTTCTTC.

The CDR3 reads CSVRDRGTYGYTF. CDR3 nucleotides: TGCAGCGTTCGCGACAGGGGGACCTATGGCTACACCTTC. The chain is built from TRBV29-1 and TRBJ1-2, with 9 bases aligning to TRBD1. This CDR3 comprises 13 residues. Looked up from germline, CDR1 is SQVTM and CDR2 is ANQGSEA. V shed 5 bases, J shed 4 bases, and the junction held 5 bases outside the gene matches.

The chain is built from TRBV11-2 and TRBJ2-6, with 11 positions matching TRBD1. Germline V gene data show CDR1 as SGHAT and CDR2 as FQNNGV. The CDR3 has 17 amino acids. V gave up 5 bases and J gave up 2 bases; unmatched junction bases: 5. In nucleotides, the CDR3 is TGTGCCAGCAGCGCCGGACAGGGGGCTACTGGGGCCAACGTCCTGACTTTC. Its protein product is CASSAGQGATGANVLTF.

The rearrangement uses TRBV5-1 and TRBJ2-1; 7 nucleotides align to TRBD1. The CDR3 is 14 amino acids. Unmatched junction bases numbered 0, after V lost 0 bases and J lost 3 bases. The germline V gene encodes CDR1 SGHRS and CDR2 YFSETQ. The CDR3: CASSLGQGYNEQFF. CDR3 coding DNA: TGCGCCAGCAGCTTGGGACAGGGCTACAATGAGCAGTTCTTC.

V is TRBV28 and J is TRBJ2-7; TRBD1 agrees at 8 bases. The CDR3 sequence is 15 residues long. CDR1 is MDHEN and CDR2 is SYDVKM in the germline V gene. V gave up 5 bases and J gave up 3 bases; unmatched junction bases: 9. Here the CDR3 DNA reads TGTGCCAGCAGTACCCCGGCAGGGGGCCGCTACGAGCAGTACTTC. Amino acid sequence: CASSTPAGGRYEQYF.

The CDR3 DNA follows: TGTGCCAGCAGCTTAGTTGGCGGGAGCTTTCCTGATGAGCAGTTCTTC. Amino acids: CASSLVGGSFPDEQFF. The genes are TRBV7-2 and TRBJ2-1; 7 bases match TRBD2. CDR1 SGHTA and CDR2 FQGNSA come from the germline V gene. V shed 1 base and J 8 bases; nucleotides not matched to a gene: 11. The CDR3 is made up of 16 amino acids.

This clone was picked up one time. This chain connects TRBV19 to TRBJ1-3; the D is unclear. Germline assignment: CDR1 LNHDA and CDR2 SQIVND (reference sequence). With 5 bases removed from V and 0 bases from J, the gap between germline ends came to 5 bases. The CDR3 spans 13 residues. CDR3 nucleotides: TGTGCCAGTAGTCTAAGCTCTGGAAACACCATATATTTT. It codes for CASSLSSGNTIYF.

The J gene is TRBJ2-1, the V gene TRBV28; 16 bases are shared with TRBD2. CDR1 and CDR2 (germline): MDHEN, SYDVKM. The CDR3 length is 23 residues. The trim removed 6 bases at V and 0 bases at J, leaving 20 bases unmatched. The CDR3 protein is CASRGHGPPGLAGGRGSYNEQFF. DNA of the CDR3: TGTGCCAGCAGGGGCCACGGGCCTCCGGGACTAGCGGGAGGGAGGGGCTCCTACAATGAGCAGTTCTTC.

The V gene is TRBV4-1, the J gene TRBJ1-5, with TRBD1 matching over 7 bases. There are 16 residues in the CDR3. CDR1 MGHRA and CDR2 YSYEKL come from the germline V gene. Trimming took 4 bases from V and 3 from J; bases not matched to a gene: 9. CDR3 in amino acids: CASSLEGQQFNQPQHF. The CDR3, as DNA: TGCGCCAGCAGCCTGGAGGGACAGCAATTCAATCAGCCCCAGCATTTT.

The CDR3 DNA follows: TGTGCCAGTAGTACTCAGCCGGGGGTCCTAGGCGAGCAGTACTTC. This codes for CASSTQPGVLGEQYF. The chain carries TRBV19 and TRBJ2-7, with TRBD2 as a possible D gene (6 bases). CDR1 is LNHDA, CDR2 SQIVND, per germline (reference sequence). The CDR3 length is 15 residues. V gave up 4 bases and J gave up 6 bases, with 19 bases separating them. The variable domain in full, with the rest retrieved from reference TRBV19 and TRBJ2-7, is DGGITQSPKYLFRKEGQNVTLSCEQNLNHDAMYWYRQDPGQGLRLIYYSQIVNDFQKGDIAEGYSVSREKKESFPLTVTSAQKNPTAFYLCASSTQPGVLGEQYFGPGTRLTVT.

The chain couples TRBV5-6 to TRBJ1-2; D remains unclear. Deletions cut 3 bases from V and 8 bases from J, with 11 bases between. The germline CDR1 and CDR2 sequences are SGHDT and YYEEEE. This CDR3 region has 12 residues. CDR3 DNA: TGTGCCAGCAGCTATGAGGGAGGAGGCTACACCTTC. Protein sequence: CASSYEGGGYTF.

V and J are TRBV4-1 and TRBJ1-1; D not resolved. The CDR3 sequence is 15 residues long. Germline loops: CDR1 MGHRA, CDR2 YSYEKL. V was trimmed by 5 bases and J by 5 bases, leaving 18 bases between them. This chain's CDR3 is CASSLDRALRTEAFF. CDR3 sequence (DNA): TGCGCCAGCAGCTTGGACCGGGCGCTACGGACTGAAGCTTTCTTT.

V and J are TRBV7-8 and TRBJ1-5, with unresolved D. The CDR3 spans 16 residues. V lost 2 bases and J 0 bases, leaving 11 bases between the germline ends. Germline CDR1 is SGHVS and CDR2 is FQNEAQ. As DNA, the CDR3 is TGTGCCAGCAGCTTAAGCCGGGGATTTAGCAATCAGCCCCAGCATTTT. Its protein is CASSLSRGFSNQPQHF. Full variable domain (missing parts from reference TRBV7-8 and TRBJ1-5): GAGVSQSPRYKVAKRGQDVALRCDPISGHVSLFWYQQALGQGPEFLTYFQNEAQLDKSGLPSDRFFAERPEGSVSTLKIQRTQQEDSAVYLCASSLSRGFSNQPQHFGDGTRLSIL.

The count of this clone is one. CDR3 nucleotides: TGTGCCAGCAGCTTCGGGACAGGTCCTAATCAGCCCCAGCATTTT. Translation gives CASSFGTGPNQPQHF. V is TRBV7-6 and J is TRBJ1-5; TRBD1 matches at 8 bases. The germline gives CDR1 SGHVS, CDR2 FNYEAQ. V was pared by 3 bases and J by 4 bases, with 5 bases of the junction left unmatched. The CDR3 consists of 15 residues.

CDR3 amino acids: CASSTYRGDSSYEQYF. CDR3 in DNA: TGTGCCAGCAGCACATACAGGGGGGACTCCTCCTACGAGCAGTACTTC. The rearrangement joins TRBV5-5 to TRBJ2-7; 8 nucleotides match TRBD1. Germline V gene data show CDR1 as SGHKS and CDR2 as YYEKEE (reference sequence). The CDR3 covers 16 residues. J gave up 0 bases and V 4 bases, and 9 bases lay outside the gene matches.

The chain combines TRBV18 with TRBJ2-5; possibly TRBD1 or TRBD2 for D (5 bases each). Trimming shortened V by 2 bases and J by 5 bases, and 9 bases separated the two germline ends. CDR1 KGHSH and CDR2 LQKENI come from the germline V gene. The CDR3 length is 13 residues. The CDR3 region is CASSPEGRETQYF. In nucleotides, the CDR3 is TGTGCCAGCTCACCAGAGGGGCGGGAGACCCAGTACTTC.

DNA for the CDR3: TGTGCCAGCAGCAAGGGACTAGCGGGGGGGCCAGGGACAGATACGCAGTATTTT. This encodes CASSKGLAGGPGTDTQYF. The chain combines TRBV4-2 with TRBJ2-3; 16 nucleotides line up with TRBD2. Per the germline V gene, CDR1 is LGHNA and CDR2 is YNFKEQ. Trimming removed 5 bases from V and 3 bases from J; junction bases left unmatched: 8. This CDR3 comprises 18 residues.

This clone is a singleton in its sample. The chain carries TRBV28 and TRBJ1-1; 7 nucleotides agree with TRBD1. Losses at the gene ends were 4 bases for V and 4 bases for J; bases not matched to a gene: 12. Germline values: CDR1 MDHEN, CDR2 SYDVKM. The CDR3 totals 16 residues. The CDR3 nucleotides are TGTGCCAGCAGTTCCGTACCGCCGGGACAGAGCACTGAAGCTTTCTTT. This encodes CASSSVPPGQSTEAFF.

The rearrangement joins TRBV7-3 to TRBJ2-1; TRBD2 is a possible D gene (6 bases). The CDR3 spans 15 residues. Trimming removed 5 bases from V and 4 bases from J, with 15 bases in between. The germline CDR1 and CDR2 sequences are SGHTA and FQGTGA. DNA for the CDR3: TGTGCCAGCAGCCCCACCGGGGGAGAATACAATGAGCAGTTCTTC. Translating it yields CASSPTGGEYNEQFF.

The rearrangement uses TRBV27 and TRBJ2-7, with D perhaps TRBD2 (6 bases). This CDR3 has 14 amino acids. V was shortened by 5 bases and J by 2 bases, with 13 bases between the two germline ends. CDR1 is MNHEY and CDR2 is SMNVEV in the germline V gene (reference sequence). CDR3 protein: CASSRGGITYEQYF. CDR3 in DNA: TGTGCCAGCAGTCGTGGAGGGATAACCTACGAGCAGTACTTC.

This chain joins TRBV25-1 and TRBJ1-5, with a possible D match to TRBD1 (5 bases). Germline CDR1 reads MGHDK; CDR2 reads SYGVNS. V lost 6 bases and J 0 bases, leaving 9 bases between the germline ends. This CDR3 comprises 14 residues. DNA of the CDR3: TGTGCCAGCAGCCCCAGGGTTAGCAATCAGCCCCAGCATTTT. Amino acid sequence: CASSPRVSNQPQHF.

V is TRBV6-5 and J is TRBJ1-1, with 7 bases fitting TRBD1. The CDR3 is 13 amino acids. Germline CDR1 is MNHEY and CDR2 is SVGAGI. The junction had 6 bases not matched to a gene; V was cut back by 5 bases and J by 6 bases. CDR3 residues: CASSPWTGSEAFF. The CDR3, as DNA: TGTGCCAGCAGTCCCTGGACAGGCTCTGAAGCTTTCTTT.

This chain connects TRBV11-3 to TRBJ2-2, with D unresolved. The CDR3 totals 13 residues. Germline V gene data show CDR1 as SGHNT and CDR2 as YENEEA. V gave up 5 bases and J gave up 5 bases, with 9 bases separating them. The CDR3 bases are TGTGCCAGCAGCGGACGAAGGACCGGGGAGCTGTTTTTT. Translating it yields CASSGRRTGELFF.

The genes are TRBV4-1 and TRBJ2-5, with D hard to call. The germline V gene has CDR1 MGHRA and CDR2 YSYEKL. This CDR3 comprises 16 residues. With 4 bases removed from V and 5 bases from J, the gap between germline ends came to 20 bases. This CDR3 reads CASSPVGRWMAETQYF. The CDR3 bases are TGCGCCAGCAGCCCAGTAGGACGATGGATGGCGGAGACCCAGTACTTC.

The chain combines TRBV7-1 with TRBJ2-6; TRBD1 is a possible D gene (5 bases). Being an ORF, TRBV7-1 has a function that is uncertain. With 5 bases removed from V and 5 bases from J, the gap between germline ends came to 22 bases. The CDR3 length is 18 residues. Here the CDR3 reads CASSILERGQSRANVLTF. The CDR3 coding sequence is TGTGCCAGCAGCATCTTGGAACGAGGACAAAGTCGGGCCAACGTCCTGACTTTC.

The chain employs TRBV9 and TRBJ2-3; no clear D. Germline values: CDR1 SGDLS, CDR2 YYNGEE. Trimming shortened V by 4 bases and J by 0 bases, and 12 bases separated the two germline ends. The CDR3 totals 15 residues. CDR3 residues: CASSPLSISTDTQYF. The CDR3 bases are TGTGCCAGCAGCCCCTTGAGCATCAGCACAGATACGCAGTATTTT.

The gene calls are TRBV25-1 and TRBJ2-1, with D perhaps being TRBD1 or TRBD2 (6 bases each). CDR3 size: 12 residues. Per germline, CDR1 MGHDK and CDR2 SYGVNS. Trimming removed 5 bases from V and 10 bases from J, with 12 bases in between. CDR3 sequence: CASSIGGLEQFF. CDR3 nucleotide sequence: TGTGCCAGCAGTATAGGGGGACTGGAGCAGTTCTTC.

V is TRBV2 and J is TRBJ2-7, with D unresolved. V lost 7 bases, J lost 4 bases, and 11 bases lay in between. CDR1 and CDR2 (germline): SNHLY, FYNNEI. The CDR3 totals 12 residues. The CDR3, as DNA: TGTGCCAGCAAGGGCGTCCGGTACGAGCAGTACTTC. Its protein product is CASKGVRYEQYF.

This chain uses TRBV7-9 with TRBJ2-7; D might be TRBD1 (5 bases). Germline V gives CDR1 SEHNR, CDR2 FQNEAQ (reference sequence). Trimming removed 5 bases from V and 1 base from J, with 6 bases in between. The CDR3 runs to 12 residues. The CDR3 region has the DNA TGTGCCAGCAGCCCAGGGTCCTACGAGCAGTACTTC. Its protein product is CASSPGSYEQYF.